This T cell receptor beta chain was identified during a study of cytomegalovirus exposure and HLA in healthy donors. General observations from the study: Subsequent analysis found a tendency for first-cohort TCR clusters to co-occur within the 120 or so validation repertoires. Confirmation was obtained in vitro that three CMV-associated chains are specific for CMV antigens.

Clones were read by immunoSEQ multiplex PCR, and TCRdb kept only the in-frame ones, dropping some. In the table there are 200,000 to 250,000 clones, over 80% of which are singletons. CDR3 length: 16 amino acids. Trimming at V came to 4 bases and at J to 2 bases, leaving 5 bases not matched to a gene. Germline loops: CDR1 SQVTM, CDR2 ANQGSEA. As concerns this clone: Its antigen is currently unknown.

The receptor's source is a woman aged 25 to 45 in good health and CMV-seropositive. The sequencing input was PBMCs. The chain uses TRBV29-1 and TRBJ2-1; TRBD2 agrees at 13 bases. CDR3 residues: CSVGGTSGTAYNEQFF. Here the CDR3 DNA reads TGCAGCGTTGGGGGGACTAGCGGGACCGCCTACAATGAGCAGTTCTTC.